This T cell receptor beta chain was identified in a study of OX40 agonist ivuxolimab in advanced cancers. Clones were sequenced by immunoSEQ multiplex PCR, and TCRdb holds only the in-frame ones, with some missing. The sample lists about 46,000 clones; around 90% were seen once. J was trimmed by 5 bases and V by 3 bases; bases with no gene match: 9. The CDR3 is 16 residues long. Germline V gene lookup returns CDR1 SGHDN and CDR2 FVKESK. This TCR was recovered from an adult with an advanced solid tumor such as melanoma, head and neck, liver or kidney cancer. This sample comprised CD4+ or CD8+ T cells sorted from blood, obtained in a trial of the OX40 agonist ivuxolimab. The chain has TRBV14 and TRBJ2-5, with 10 bases fitting TRBD2. The chain's CDR3 is CASSQSSGRLSETQYF. DNA of the CDR3: TGTGCCAGCAGCCAGTCTAGCGGGAGATTGTCGGAGACCCAGTACTTC.